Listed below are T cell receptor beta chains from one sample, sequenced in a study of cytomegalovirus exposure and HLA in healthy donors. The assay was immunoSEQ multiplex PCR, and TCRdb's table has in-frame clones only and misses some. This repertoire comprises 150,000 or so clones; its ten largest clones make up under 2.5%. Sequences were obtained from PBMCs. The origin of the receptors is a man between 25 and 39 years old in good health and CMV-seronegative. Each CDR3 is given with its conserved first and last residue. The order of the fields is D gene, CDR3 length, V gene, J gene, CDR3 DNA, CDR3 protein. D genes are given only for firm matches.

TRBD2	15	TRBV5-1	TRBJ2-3	TGCGCCAGCAGCCCGACTAGCGGGCATGGAGATACGCAGTATTTT	CASSPTSGHGDTQYF
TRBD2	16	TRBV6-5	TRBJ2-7	TGTGCCAGCAGCTACCTCTCCGGGACTAGCGGCTACGAGCAGTACTTC	CASSYLSGTSGYEQYF
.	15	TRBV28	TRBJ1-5	TGTGCCAGCAGTTTACGAGAATTTAGCAATCAGCCCCAGCATTTT	CASSLREFSNQPQHF
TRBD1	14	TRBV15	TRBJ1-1	TGTGCCACCAGCAGGAGAGACAGGGGCGTTGAAGCTTTCTTT	CATSRRDRGVEAFF
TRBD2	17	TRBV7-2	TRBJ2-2	TGTGCCAGCAGCAAAGGTCCTAGCGGGATCTACACCGGGGAGCTGTTTTTT	CASSKGPSGIYTGELFF
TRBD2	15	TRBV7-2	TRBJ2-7	TGTGCCAGCGGGAAATTAGCGGGAGTGGCCTACGAGCAGTACTTC	CASGKLAGVAYEQYF
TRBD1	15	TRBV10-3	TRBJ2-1	TGTGCCATCAGTGAGCGAGGGACAGAATACAATGAGCAGTTCTTC	CAISERGTEYNEQFF
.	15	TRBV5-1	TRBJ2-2	TGCGCCAGCAGCTTGGATGGGACACAAACCGGGGAGCTGTTTTTT	CASSLDGTQTGELFF
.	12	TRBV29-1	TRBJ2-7	TGCAGCGTTGAGGACGGGGGCTACGAGCAGTACTTC	CSVEDGGYEQYF
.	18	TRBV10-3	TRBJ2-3	TGTGCCATCAGTGAGGCGTGGCGTGGGGGGAGTAGCACAGATACGCAGTATTTT	CAISEAWRGGSSTDTQYF
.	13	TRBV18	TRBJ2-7	TGTGCCAGCTCCCCCGGACTACTGTACGAGCAGTACTTC	CASSPGLLYEQYF
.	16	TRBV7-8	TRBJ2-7	TGTGCCAGCAGCTTAGTATCCAGGGGAAGATCCTTCGAGCAGTACTTC	CASSLVSRGRSFEQYF
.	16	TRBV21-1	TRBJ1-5	TGTGCCAGCAGTGTTTGGCAGGCCATACTTAATCAGCCCCAGCATTTT	CASSVWQAILNQPQHF
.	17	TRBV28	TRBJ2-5	TGTGCCAGCAGTTTATCTCGCGGAGTTATATCGGGGGAGACCCAGTACTTC	CASSLSRGVISGETQYF
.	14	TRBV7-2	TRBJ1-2	TGTGCCAGCAGCTTAGCGCGGCAGGGAGGAGGCTACACCTTC	CASSLARQGGGYTF
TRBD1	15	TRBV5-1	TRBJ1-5	TGCGCCAGCAGCTTCTCCGGGACAGGGAATCAGCCCCAGCATTTT	CASSFSGTGNQPQHF
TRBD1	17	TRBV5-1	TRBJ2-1	TGCGCCAGCAGCTTGGAGGGGCGGACAGGGACGTCTGATGAGCAGTTCTTC	CASSLEGRTGTSDEQFF
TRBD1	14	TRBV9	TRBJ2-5	TGTGCCAGCAGCGGAGGACAGGAATTAGAGACCCAGTACTTC	CASSGGQELETQYF
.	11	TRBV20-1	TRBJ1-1	TGCAGTGCTACCGGGGACACTGAAGCTTTCTTT	CSATGDTEAFF
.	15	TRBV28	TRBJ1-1	TGTGCCAGCAAAGGAGGGGGGGCAGAGAACACTGAAGCTTTCTTT	CASKGGGAENTEAFF
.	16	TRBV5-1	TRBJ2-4	TGCGCCAGCAGCGCGGAGGGTTCTCTAGCCAAAAACATTCAGTACTTC	CASSAEGSLAKNIQYF
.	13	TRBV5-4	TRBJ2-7	TGTGCCAGACATAGCGGCGACGGACACGAGCAGTACTTC	CARHSGDGHEQYF
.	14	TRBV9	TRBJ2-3	TGTGCCAGCAGCGTAGGGATAGGGGGAGATACGCAGTATTTT	CASSVGIGGDTQYF
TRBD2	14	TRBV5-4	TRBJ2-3	TGTGCCAGCGCGGGAGAACCCGGCACAGATACGCAGTATTTT	CASAGEPGTDTQYF
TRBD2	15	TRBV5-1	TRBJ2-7	TGCGCCAGCAGCTCACTAGCGGGAGGACCCTACGAGCAGTACTTC	CASSSLAGGPYEQYF
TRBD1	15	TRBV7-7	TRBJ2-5	TGTGCCAGCAGCCCCGGGCAGGGGGCACAGGAGACCCAGTACTTC	CASSPGQGAQETQYF
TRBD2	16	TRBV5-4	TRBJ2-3	TGTGCCAGCAGCGCCGGACTAGCGGGGATCACAGATACGCAGTATTTT	CASSAGLAGITDTQYF
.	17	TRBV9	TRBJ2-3	TGTGCCAGCAGCGTAGCTGGCGGGGTTAATCTTATGGATACGCAGTATTTT	CASSVAGGVNLMDTQYF
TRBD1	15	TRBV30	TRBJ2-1	TGTGCCTGGAGTACCGGGACAGGGAGGTACAATGAGCAGTTCTTC	CAWSTGTGRYNEQFF
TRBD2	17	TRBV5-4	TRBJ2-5	TGTGCCAGCAGCTACGGACTAGCGGGAGGTTCGTGGGAGACCCAGTACTTC	CASSYGLAGGSWETQYF
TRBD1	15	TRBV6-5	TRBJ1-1	TGTGCCAGCAGCGACAGGGCTAGGCCGAACACTGAAGCTTTCTTT	CASSDRARPNTEAFF
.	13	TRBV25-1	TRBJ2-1	TGTGCCAGCAGCACATCCCTTTACAATGAGCAGTTCTTC	CASSTSLYNEQFF
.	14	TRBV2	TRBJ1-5	TGTGCCAGCAGAGACGGGTATAGCAATCAGCCCCAGCATTTT	CASRDGYSNQPQHF
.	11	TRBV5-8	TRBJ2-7	TGTGCCAGCAGCCCGCGGTACGAGCAGTACTTC	CASSPRYEQYF
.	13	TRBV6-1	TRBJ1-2	TGTGCCAGCAGTGAATACAGCAACGATGGCTACACCTTC	CASSEYSNDGYTF
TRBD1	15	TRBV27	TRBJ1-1	TGTGCCAGCAGTCCGATGACAGGGGGTTATACTGAAGCTTTCTTT	CASSPMTGGYTEAFF
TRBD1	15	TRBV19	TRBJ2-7	TGTGCCAGTAGTCTGGGACAGGGAGCCTCCTACGAGCAGTACTTC	CASSLGQGASYEQYF
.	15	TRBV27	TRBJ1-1	TGTGCCAGCACCTCCTGGCTCGAGGGGAACACTGAAGCTTTCTTT	CASTSWLEGNTEAFF
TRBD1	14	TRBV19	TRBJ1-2	TGTGCCAGTAGTCCAATACAGGGGGCGCGGGGCTACACCTTC	CASSPIQGARGYTF